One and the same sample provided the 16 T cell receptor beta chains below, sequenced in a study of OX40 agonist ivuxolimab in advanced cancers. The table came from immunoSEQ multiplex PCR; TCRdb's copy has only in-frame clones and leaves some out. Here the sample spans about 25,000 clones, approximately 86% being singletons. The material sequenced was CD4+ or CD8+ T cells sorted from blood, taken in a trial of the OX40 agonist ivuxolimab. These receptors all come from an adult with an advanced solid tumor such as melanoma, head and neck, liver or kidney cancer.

The CDR3 DNA reads as TGTGCCAGCAGCTTAGTTCGCAGGGGGGCCTACGAGCAGTACTTC. It yields the protein CASSLVRRGAYEQYF. The rearrangement uses TRBV7-9 and TRBJ2-7; a weak D match, TRBD1 (7 bases). This CDR3 region has 15 residues. The germline V gene has CDR1 SEHNR and CDR2 FQNEAQ (reference sequence). Trimming cost V 1 base and J 2 bases, with 12 bases left between them.

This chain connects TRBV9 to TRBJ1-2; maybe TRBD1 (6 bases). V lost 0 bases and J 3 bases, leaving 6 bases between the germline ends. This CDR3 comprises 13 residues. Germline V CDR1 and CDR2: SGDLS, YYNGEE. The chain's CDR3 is CASSVGQDYGYTF. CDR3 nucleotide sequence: TGTGCCAGCAGCGTAGGACAGGACTATGGCTACACCTTC.

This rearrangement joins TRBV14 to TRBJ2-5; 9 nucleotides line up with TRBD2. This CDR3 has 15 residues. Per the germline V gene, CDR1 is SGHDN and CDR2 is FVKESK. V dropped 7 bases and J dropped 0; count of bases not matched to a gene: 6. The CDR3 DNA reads TGTGCCAGCACCTATAGCGGGAGTGACCAAGAGACCCAGTACTTC. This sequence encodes CASTYSGSDQETQYF.

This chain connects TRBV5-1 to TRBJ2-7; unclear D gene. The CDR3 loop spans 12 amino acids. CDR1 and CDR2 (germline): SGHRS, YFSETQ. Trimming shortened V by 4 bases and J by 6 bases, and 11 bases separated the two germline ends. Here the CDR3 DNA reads TGCGCCAGCAGCGCCGAAACACCCGAGCAGTACTTC. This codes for CASSAETPEQYF.

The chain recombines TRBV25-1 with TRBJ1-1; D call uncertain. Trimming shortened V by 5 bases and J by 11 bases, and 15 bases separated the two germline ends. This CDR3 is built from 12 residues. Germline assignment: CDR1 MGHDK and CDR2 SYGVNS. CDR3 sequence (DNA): TGTGCCAGCAGTTTCGGGAGCCTGGATGCTTTCTTT. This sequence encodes CASSFGSLDAFF.

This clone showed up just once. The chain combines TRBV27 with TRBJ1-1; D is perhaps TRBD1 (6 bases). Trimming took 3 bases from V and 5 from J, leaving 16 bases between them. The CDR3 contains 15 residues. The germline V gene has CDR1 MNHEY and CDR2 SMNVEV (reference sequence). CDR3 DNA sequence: TGTGCCAGCAGTTTTATCTTACAGGGTCGGACTGAAGCTTTCTTT. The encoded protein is CASSFILQGRTEAFF.

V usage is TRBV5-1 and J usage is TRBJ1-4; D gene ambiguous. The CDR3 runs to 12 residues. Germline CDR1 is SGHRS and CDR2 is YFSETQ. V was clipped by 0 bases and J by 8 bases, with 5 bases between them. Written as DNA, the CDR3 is TGCGCCAGCAGCTTGGTAGGGGAAAAACTGTTTTTT. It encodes CASSLVGEKLFF. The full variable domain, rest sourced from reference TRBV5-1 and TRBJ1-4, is KAGVTQTPRYLIKTRGQQVTLSCSPISGHRSVSWYQQTPGQGLQFLFEYFSETQRNKGNFPGRFSGRQFSNSRSEMNVSTLELGDSALYLCASSLVGEKLFFGSGTQLSVL.

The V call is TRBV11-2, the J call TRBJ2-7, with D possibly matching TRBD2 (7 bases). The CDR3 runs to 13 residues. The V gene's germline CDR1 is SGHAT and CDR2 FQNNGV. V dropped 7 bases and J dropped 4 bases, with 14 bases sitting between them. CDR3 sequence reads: CASTRGGGYEQYF. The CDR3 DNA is TGTGCCAGCACCCGAGGGGGGGGTTACGAGCAGTACTTC.

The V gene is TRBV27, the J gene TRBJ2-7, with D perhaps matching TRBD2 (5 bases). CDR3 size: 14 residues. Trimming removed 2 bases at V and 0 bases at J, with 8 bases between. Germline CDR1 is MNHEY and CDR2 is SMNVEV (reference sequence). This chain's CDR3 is CASSLAGLSYEQYF. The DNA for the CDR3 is TGTGCCAGCAGTTTAGCGGGCCTCTCCTACGAGCAGTACTTC.

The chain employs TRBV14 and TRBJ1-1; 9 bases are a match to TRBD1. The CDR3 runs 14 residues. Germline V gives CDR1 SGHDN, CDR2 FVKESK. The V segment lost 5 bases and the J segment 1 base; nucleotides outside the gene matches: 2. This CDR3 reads CASSWGQGNTEAFF. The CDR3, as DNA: TGTGCCAGCAGCTGGGGACAGGGGAACACTGAAGCTTTCTTT.

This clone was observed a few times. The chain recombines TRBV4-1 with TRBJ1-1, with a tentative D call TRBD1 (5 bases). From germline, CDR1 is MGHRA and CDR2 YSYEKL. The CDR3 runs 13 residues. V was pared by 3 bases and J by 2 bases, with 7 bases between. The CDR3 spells CASSQGPNTEAFF. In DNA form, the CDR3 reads TGCGCCAGCAGCCAGGGACCCAACACTGAAGCTTTCTTT.

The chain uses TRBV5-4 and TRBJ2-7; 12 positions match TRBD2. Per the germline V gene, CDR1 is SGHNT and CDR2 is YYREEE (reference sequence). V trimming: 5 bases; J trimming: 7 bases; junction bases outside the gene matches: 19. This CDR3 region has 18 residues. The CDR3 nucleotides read TGTGCCAGCAGTTTAGACGTCGTACCTAGCGGGGGGGCTGTTGAGCAGTACTTC. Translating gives CASSLDVVPSGGAVEQYF.

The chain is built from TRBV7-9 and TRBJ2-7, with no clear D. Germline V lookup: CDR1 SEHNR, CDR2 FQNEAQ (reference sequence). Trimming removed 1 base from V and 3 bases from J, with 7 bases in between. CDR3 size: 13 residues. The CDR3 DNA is TGTGCCAGCAGCTTAGTCAAGGACTACGAGCAGTACTTC. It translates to CASSLVKDYEQYF. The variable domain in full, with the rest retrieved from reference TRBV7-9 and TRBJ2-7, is DTGVSQNPRHKITKRGQNVTFRCDPISEHNRLYWYRQTLGQGPEFLTYFQNEAQLEKSRLLSDRFSAERPKGSFSTLEIQRTEQGDSAMYLCASSLVKDYEQYFGPGTRLTVT.

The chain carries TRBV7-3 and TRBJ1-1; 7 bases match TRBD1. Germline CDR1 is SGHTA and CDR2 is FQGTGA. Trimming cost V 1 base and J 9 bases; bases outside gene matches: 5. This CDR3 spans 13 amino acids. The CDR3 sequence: CASSLIPTGQAFF. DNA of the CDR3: TGTGCCAGCAGCTTAATCCCGACAGGGCAAGCTTTCTTT.

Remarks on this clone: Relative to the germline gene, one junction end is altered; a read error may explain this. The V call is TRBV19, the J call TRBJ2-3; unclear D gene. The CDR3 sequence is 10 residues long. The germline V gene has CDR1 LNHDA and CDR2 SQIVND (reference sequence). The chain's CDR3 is CASSLDRQYF. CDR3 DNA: TGTGCCAGTAGTTTAGACCGGCAATATTTT.

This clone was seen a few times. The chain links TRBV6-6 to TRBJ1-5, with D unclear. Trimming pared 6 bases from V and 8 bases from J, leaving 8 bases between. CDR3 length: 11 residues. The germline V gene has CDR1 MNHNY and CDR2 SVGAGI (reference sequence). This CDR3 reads CASSHGEPQHF. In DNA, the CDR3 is TGTGCCAGCAGCCACGGGGAGCCCCAGCATTTT.